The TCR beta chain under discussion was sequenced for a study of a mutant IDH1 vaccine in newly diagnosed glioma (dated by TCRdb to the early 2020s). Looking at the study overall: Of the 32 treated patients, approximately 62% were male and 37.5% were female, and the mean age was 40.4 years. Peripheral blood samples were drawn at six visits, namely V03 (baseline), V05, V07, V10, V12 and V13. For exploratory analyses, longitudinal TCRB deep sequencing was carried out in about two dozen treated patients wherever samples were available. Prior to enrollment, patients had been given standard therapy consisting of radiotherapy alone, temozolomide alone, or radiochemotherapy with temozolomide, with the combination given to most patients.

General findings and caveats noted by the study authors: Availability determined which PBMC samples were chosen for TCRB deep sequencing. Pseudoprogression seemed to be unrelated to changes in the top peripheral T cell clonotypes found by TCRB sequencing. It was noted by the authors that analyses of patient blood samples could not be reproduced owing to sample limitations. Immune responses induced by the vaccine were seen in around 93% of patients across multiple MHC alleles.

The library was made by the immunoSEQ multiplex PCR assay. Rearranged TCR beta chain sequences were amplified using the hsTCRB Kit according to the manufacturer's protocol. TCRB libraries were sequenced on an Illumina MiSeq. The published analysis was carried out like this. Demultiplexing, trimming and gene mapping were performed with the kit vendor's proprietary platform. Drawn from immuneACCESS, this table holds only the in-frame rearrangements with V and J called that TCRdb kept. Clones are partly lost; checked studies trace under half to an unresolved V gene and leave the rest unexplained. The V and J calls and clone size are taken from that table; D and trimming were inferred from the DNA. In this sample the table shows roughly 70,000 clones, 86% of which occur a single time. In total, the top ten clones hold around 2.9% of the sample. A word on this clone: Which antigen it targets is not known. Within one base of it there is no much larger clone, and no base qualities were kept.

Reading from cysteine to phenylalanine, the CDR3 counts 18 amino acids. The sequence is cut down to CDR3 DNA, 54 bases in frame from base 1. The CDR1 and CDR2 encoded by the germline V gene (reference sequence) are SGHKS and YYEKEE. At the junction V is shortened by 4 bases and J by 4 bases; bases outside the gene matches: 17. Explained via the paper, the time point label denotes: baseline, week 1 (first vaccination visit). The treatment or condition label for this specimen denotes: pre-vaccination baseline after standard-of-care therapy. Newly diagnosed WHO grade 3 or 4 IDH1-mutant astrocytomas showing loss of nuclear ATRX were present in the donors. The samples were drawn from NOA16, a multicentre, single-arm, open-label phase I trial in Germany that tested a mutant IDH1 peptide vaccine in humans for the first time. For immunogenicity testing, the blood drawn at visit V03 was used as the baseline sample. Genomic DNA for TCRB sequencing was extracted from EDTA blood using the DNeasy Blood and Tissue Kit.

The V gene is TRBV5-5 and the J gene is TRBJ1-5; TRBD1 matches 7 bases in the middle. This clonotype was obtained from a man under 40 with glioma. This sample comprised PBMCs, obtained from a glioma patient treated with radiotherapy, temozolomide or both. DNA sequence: TGTGCCAGCAGCCCTACAGGGGATTGGCGGACCTCTAATCAGCCCCAGCATTTT. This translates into CASSPTGDWRTSNQPQHF.